This is a list of T cell receptor beta chains from one sample in a study of blood T cell repertoires in COVID-19. Generated by immunoSEQ multiplex PCR, the TCRdb table keeps only in-frame clones and is missing some. Seen here are approximately 250,000 clones, about nine tenths observed once, and the top ten hold over 2%. The sample comprised peripheral blood. The origin of the receptors is a man aged 25 to 40 who had recovered from COVID-19. CDR3s include the opening cysteine and the closing phenylalanine or tryptophan. D genes are given only for firm matches. Only part of the rows carry a size: once, few, many, or a class if the clone is expanded.

clone_size: -
v_call: TRBV9
d_call: TRBD1
j_call: TRBJ1-2
cdr3_nt: TGTGCCAGCAGCGAGGCCCTAGACAGGGGGCGGAACTATGGCTACACCTTC
cdr3_aa: CASSEALDRGRNYGYTF

clone_size: -
v_call: TRBV23-1
d_call: -
j_call: TRBJ1-2
cdr3_nt: TGCGCCAGCATAGGACAGCGCCGGAACTATGGCTACACCTTC
cdr3_aa: CASIGQRRNYGYTF

clone_size: -
v_call: TRBV3-1/TRBV3-2
d_call: TRBD2
j_call: TRBJ2-7
cdr3_nt: TGTGCCAGCAGCCAAGATCTTGGACTAGCCGGGGCCTACGAGCAGTACTTC
cdr3_aa: CASSQDLGLAGAYEQYF

clone_size: -
v_call: TRBV3-1/TRBV3-2
d_call: -
j_call: TRBJ1-1
cdr3_nt: TGTGCCAGCATCCCACACGACAAGGCGAACACTGAAGCTTTCTTT
cdr3_aa: CASIPHDKANTEAFF

clone_size: once
v_call: TRBV11-2
d_call: -
j_call: TRBJ1-4
cdr3_nt: TGTGCCAGCAGCTTGGTGCAGGGTGTTGAAAAACTGTTTTTT
cdr3_aa: CASSLVQGVEKLFF

clone_size: -
v_call: TRBV7-2
d_call: -
j_call: TRBJ1-5
cdr3_nt: TGTGCCAGCAGCTTAGAACAGCTCAGGGGTCAGCCCCAGCATTTT
cdr3_aa: CASSLEQLRGQPQHF

clone_size: -
v_call: TRBV11-2
d_call: TRBD1
j_call: TRBJ2-2
cdr3_nt: TGTGCCAGCGGCAGGGGGCGCTTAGACACCGGGGAGCTGTTTTTT
cdr3_aa: CASGRGRLDTGELFF

clone_size: -
v_call: TRBV24-1
d_call: TRBD1
j_call: TRBJ1-2
cdr3_nt: TGTGCCACCAGTGACCAGGGGGACTATGGCTACACCTTC
cdr3_aa: CATSDQGDYGYTF

clone_size: -
v_call: TRBV29-1
d_call: TRBD2
j_call: TRBJ2-1
cdr3_nt: TGCAGCGTTATCCCAGCGGGGGTTTACAATGAGCAGTTCTTC
cdr3_aa: CSVIPAGVYNEQFF

clone_size: -
v_call: TRBV7-9
d_call: TRBD1
j_call: TRBJ1-1
cdr3_nt: TGTGCCAGCAGTATCGGGACAGGTGAAGCTTTCTTT
cdr3_aa: CASSIGTGEAFF

clone_size: -
v_call: TRBV10-3
d_call: TRBD2
j_call: TRBJ2-5
cdr3_nt: TGTGCCATCAAGACTAGCGGGGGGGCGGGAGAGACCCAGTACTTC
cdr3_aa: CAIKTSGGAGETQYF

clone_size: once
v_call: TRBV29-1
d_call: -
j_call: TRBJ1-2
cdr3_nt: TGCAGCGTTGAAGTAGGGAGTGTTAAGTACACCTTC
cdr3_aa: CSVEVGSVKYTF

clone_size: -
v_call: TRBV11-2
d_call: -
j_call: TRBJ2-1
cdr3_nt: TGTGCCAGCAGCTTAGACGTAGGGGATGAGCAGTTCTTC
cdr3_aa: CASSLDVGDEQFF

clone_size: once
v_call: TRBV6-5
d_call: -
j_call: TRBJ2-4
cdr3_nt: TGTGCCAGCAATCCGGACCTAAGAGAGGGCATTCAGTACTTC
cdr3_aa: CASNPDLREGIQYF

clone_size: -
v_call: TRBV19
d_call: -
j_call: TRBJ2-5
cdr3_nt: TGTGCCAGTAGTCATAACGGGGGAACTCAAGAGACCCAGTACTTC
cdr3_aa: CASSHNGGTQETQYF

clone_size: -
v_call: TRBV7-9
d_call: -
j_call: TRBJ1-1
cdr3_nt: TGTGCCAGCAGCTTAATCCCAGGCTTGAACACTGAAGCTTTCTTT
cdr3_aa: CASSLIPGLNTEAFF

clone_size: -
v_call: TRBV7-6
d_call: -
j_call: TRBJ2-1
cdr3_nt: TGTGCCAGCAGCCCCCAATATCCCCCTCGGAGCTCCTACAATGAGCAGTTCTTC
cdr3_aa: CASSPQYPPRSSYNEQFF

clone_size: -
v_call: TRBV11-2
d_call: TRBD1
j_call: TRBJ2-7
cdr3_nt: TGTGCCAGCAGCTCGACAGGGGGCTACGAGCAGTACTTC
cdr3_aa: CASSSTGGYEQYF

clone_size: -
v_call: TRBV11-3
d_call: TRBD2
j_call: TRBJ2-5
cdr3_nt: TGTGCCAGCAGCTTTAGGGGCGGGGGACAAGAGACCCAGTACTTC
cdr3_aa: CASSFRGGGQETQYF

clone_size: once
v_call: TRBV5-1
d_call: TRBD2
j_call: TRBJ2-2
cdr3_nt: TGCGCCAGCAGTTCTAGCGGGGGGGCCGACACCGGGGAGCTGTTTTTT
cdr3_aa: CASSSSGGADTGELFF

clone_size: -
v_call: TRBV4-1
d_call: -
j_call: TRBJ2-2
cdr3_nt: TGCGCCAGCAGCCAAGACTTGGGGGCCCGCGCCGGGGAGCTGTTTTTT
cdr3_aa: CASSQDLGARAGELFF

clone_size: -
v_call: TRBV5-1
d_call: TRBD2
j_call: TRBJ2-3
cdr3_nt: TGCGCCAGCAGCTTGGTTGCCCCGGGACTAGCGGAAGATACGCAGTATTTT
cdr3_aa: CASSLVAPGLAEDTQYF

clone_size: -
v_call: TRBV6-2/TRBV6-3
d_call: TRBD1
j_call: TRBJ1-1
cdr3_nt: TGTGCCAGCAGTTACGAGACAGGGCCTGAAGTAGAAGCTTTCTTT
cdr3_aa: CASSYETGPEVEAFF

clone_size: few
v_call: TRBV10-3
d_call: -
j_call: TRBJ1-6
cdr3_nt: TGTGCCATCGGGGTCCAGGGTAATTCACCCCTCCACTTT
cdr3_aa: CAIGVQGNSPLHF

clone_size: -
v_call: TRBV7-9
d_call: TRBD1
j_call: TRBJ1-4
cdr3_nt: TGTGCCAGCAGCTCTGGGACAGGGCAACCAGGGGGTAATGAAAAACTGTTTTTT
cdr3_aa: CASSSGTGQPGGNEKLFF

clone_size: -
v_call: TRBV27
d_call: -
j_call: TRBJ1-2
cdr3_nt: TGTGCCAGCAGCCTAACAGCTTTCTATGGCTACACCTTC
cdr3_aa: CASSLTAFYGYTF

clone_size: once
v_call: TRBV5-1
d_call: TRBD1
j_call: TRBJ2-7
cdr3_nt: TGCGCCAGCAGCTGGGACAGGGGGCCTGCCTACGAGCAGTACTTC
cdr3_aa: CASSWDRGPAYEQYF

clone_size: -
v_call: TRBV4-2
d_call: -
j_call: TRBJ2-7
cdr3_nt: TGTGCCAGCAGCCAAAGAGACCGGGGGGCTTACGAGCAGTACTTC
cdr3_aa: CASSQRDRGAYEQYF

clone_size: -
v_call: TRBV7-2
d_call: -
j_call: TRBJ2-5
cdr3_nt: TGTGCCAGCAGCTTCCAAAGGGGGAACTGGGAGACCCAGTACTTC
cdr3_aa: CASSFQRGNWETQYF

clone_size: -
v_call: TRBV24-1
d_call: TRBD1
j_call: TRBJ1-1
cdr3_nt: TGTGCCACCAGTGACACAGGACAGGGGAACACTGAAGCTTTCTTT
cdr3_aa: CATSDTGQGNTEAFF

clone_size: once
v_call: TRBV24-1
d_call: -
j_call: TRBJ1-1
cdr3_nt: TGTGCCACCAGAGCGCCAGGGGATGGAAACACTGAAGCTTTCTTT
cdr3_aa: CATRAPGDGNTEAFF

clone_size: -
v_call: TRBV4-1
d_call: -
j_call: TRBJ2-7
cdr3_nt: TGCGCCAGCAGCCAACGGGACACGACCTACGAGCAGTACTTC
cdr3_aa: CASSQRDTTYEQYF

clone_size: -
v_call: TRBV18
d_call: -
j_call: TRBJ1-2
cdr3_nt: TGTGCCAGCTTAGGAGGGCCTAACTATGGCTACACCTTC
cdr3_aa: CASLGGPNYGYTF

clone_size: -
v_call: TRBV7-9
d_call: -
j_call: TRBJ1-2
cdr3_nt: TGTGCCAGCAGCCCCCAGGGTAACTATGGCTACACCTTC
cdr3_aa: CASSPQGNYGYTF

clone_size: -
v_call: TRBV11-2
d_call: TRBD2
j_call: TRBJ2-7
cdr3_nt: TGTGCCAGCAGCCCTGACTGGGGGGGGTACGAGCAGTACTTC
cdr3_aa: CASSPDWGGYEQYF

clone_size: -
v_call: TRBV11-3
d_call: TRBD1
j_call: TRBJ2-1
cdr3_nt: TGTGCCAGCAGCCGCCGGACAGGGGTGGGAAATGAGCAGTTCTTC
cdr3_aa: CASSRRTGVGNEQFF

clone_size: -
v_call: TRBV25-1
d_call: -
j_call: TRBJ2-1
cdr3_nt: TGTGCCAGCAGTGGTATTGGAGGGATGTGGAATGAGCAGTTCTTC
cdr3_aa: CASSGIGGMWNEQFF

clone_size: -
v_call: TRBV5-5
d_call: TRBD1
j_call: TRBJ1-5
cdr3_nt: TGTGCCAGCAGCCGGGGACAGTTTCAAAGCAATCAGCCCCAGCATTTT
cdr3_aa: CASSRGQFQSNQPQHF

clone_size: -
v_call: TRBV7-9
d_call: TRBD1
j_call: TRBJ1-2
cdr3_nt: TGTGCCAGCAGCTTCCCACTGACAGGGGGGGACTATGGCTACACCTTC
cdr3_aa: CASSFPLTGGDYGYTF

clone_size: -
v_call: TRBV3-1/TRBV3-2
d_call: -
j_call: TRBJ2-7
cdr3_nt: TGTGCCAGCAGCCAAGATTTGGGGGGTAGCTACGAGCAGTACTTC
cdr3_aa: CASSQDLGGSYEQYF

clone_size: -
v_call: TRBV28
d_call: TRBD1
j_call: TRBJ1-6
cdr3_nt: TGTGCCAGCAGTTTACAGGGTGGGACAGGGTATTCACCCCTCCACTTT
cdr3_aa: CASSLQGGTGYSPLHF

clone_size: -
v_call: TRBV30
d_call: TRBD2
j_call: TRBJ2-1
cdr3_nt: TGTGCCTGGAATAGCGGGGGCCCAACCAATGAGCAGTTCTTC
cdr3_aa: CAWNSGGPTNEQFF